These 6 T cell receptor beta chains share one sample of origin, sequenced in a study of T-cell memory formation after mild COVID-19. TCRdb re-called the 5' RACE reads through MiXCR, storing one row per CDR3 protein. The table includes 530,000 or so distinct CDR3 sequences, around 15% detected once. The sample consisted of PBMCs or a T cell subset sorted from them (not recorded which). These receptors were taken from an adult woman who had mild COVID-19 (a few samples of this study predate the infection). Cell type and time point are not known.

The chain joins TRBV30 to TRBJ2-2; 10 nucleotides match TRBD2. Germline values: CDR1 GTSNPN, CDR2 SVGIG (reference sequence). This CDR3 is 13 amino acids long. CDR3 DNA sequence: TGTGCTTTAGCGGGAGGTTACACCGGGGAGCTGTTTTTT. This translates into CALAGGYTGELFF.

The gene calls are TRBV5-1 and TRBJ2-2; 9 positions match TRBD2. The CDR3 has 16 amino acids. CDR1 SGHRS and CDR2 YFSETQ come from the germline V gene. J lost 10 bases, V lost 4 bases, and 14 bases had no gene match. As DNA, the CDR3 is TGCGCCAGCAGCCTAATTCCTAGCGGGGAAGCCGCGGAGCTGTTTTTT. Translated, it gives CASSLIPSGEAAELFF.

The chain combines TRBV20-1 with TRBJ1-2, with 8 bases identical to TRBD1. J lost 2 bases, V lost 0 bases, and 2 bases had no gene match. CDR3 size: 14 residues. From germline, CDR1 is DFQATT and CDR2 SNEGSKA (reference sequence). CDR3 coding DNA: TGCAGTGCTAGAGACAGGGGGCGAAACTATGGCTACACCTTC. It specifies CSARDRGRNYGYTF.

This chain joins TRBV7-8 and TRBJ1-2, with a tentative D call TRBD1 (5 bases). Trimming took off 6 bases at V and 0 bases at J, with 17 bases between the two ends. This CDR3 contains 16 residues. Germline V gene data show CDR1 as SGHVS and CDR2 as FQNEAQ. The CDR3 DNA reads TGTGCCAGCAGGTCTACGGGGGGACCAGCTAACTATGGCTACACCTTC. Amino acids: CASRSTGGPANYGYTF.

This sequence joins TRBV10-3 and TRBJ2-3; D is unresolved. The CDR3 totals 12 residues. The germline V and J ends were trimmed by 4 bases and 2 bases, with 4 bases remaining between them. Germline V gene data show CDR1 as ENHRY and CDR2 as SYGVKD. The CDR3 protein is CAISGYTDTQYF. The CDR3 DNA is TGTGCCATCAGTGGGTACACAGATACGCAGTATTTT.

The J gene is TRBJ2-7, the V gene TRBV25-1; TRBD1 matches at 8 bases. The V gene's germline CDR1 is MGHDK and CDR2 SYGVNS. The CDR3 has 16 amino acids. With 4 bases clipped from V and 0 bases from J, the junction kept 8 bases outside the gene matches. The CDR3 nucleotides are TGTGCCAGCAGTGGGACAGGGTCTCCTAGCTCCTACGAGCAGTACTTC. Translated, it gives CASSGTGSPSSYEQYF.